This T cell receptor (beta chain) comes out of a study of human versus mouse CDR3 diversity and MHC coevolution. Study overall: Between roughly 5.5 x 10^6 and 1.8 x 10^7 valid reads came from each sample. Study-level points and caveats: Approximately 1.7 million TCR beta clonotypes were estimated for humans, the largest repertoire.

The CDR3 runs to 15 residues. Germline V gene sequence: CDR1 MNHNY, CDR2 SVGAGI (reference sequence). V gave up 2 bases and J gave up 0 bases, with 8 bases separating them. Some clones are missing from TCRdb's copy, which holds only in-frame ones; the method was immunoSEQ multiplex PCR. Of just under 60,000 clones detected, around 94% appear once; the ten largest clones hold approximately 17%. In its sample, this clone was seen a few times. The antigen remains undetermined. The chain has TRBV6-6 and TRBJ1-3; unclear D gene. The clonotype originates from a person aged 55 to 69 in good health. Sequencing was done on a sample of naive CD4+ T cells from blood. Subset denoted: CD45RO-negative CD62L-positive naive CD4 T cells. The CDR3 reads CASSYGGSSGNTIYF. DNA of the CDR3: TGTGCCAGCAGTTACGGAGGGTCCTCTGGAAACACCATATATTTT.